This T cell receptor (beta chain) comes out of a study of human T cells and chemical hapten exposure. General observations from the study: DPC sensitization left the count of TCRs above 1 in 1000 unchanged.

This sample's time point: patch test 3, about 24 weeks after DPC sensitization. The treatment denotes: therapeutic diphenylcyclopropenone sensitization with weekly scalp DPC. This clonotype was recorded a few times. Its antigen is undetermined. Each CDR3 protein is one row after TCRdb ran MiXCR on the RACE reads. The table shows about 120,000 distinct CDR3 sequences, with about 11% occurring only once. The sequence was obtained from a woman between 45 and 60 years old with alopecia areata. Some clones in this sample may be carry-over from other donors' samples. This specimen was whole blood, taken in connection with sensitization to the hapten diphenylcyclopropenone (DPC).

CDR3 DNA sequence: TGTGCCAGTAGCTACGGACTAGCGGGAGGGGTCAATGAGCAGTTCTTC. This sequence encodes CASSYGLAGGVNEQFF. The chain carries TRBV19 and TRBJ2-1; 15 bases agree with TRBD2. V shed 6 bases and J 6 bases; nucleotides not matched to a gene: 6. From germline, CDR1 is LNHDA and CDR2 SQIVND (reference sequence). The CDR3 extends over 16 amino acids.